Given below is one T cell receptor beta chain in context. This record belongs to a study of blood T cell repertoires in COVID-19. Data came from immunoSEQ multiplex PCR; TCRdb stores just in-frame clones and leaves some out. Among under 350,000 clones, approximately 88% were seen once, and the ten largest hold less than 2%. The CDR3 is 16 residues long. V was clipped by 4 bases and J by 3 bases, with 16 bases between them. Per the germline V gene, CDR1 is SEHNR and CDR2 is FQNEAQ (reference sequence). This clonotype originated in a woman aged 40 to 50 who had recovered from COVID-19. The gene calls are TRBV7-9 and TRBJ1-5; TRBD1 might be the D (6 bases). The source material was PBMCs or T cells enriched from blood (not recorded which). Here the CDR3 reads CASSYATGNLNQPQHF. DNA of the CDR3: TGTGCCAGCAGCTATGCGACAGGTAACCTCAATCAGCCCCAGCATTTT.